These 21 T cell receptor beta chains were sequenced from one sample in a study of T-cell memory formation after mild COVID-19. TCRdb fed the 5' RACE reads into MiXCR, producing one record per CDR3 protein. The sample has around 470,000 distinct CDR3 sequences, 20% seen once; the top ten hold approximately 8.1%. Sequenced input: PBMCs or a T cell subset sorted from them (not recorded which). These receptors all come from an adult woman who had mild COVID-19 (a few samples of this study predate the infection). Cell type and time point are not known.

V gene TRBV11-2 combines with J gene TRBJ1-3; the match to TRBD1 covers 7 bases. This CDR3 is 14 amino acids long. Germline trimming cut 5 bases from V and 8 bases from J; bases unmatched to any gene: 9. The germline V gene encodes CDR1 SGHAT and CDR2 FQNNGV. The CDR3, as DNA: TGTGCCAGCAGCCGCGGGGAGGGGGCATACACCATATATTTT. Its protein product is CASSRGEGAYTIYF.

This chain connects TRBV10-3 to TRBJ1-2; D is unclear. V was clipped by 7 bases and J by 5 bases, with 14 bases between them. The CDR3 consists of 13 residues. Germline V gene sequence: CDR1 ENHRY, CDR2 SYGVKD. CDR3 bases: TGTGCCATCACCATCGCCCAGGAGTATGGCTACACCTTC. Translation gives CAITIAQEYGYTF.

The genes are TRBV7-9 and TRBJ2-7; a weak D match, TRBD1 (6 bases). V was pared by 6 bases and J by 3 bases, with 15 bases between. This CDR3 is built from 14 residues. Germline lookup yields CDR1 SEHNR and CDR2 FQNEAQ (reference sequence). The CDR3: CASRSGTLNYEQYF. Here the CDR3 DNA reads TGTGCCAGCAGATCCGGGACACTAAACTACGAGCAGTACTTC.

V gene TRBV7-9 combines with J gene TRBJ2-7; 10 nucleotides line up with TRBD2. The CDR3 has 16 amino acids. In germline, CDR1 is SEHNR, CDR2 FQNEAQ (reference sequence). The V segment lost 4 bases and the J segment 3 bases; nucleotides outside the gene matches: 9. The CDR3 coding sequence is TGTGCCAGCAGCTCCCTCAGGACTAGCGGTAACTACGAGCAGTACTTC. It translates to CASSSLRTSGNYEQYF.

This clonotype was seen a few times. V and J are TRBV9 and TRBJ1-5; possibly TRBD1 for D (5 bases). The ends were cut back, 4 bases at V and 3 bases at J, with 8 bases in the middle. The germline V gene encodes CDR1 SGDLS and CDR2 YYNGEE. The CDR3 runs to 13 residues. The CDR3 region is CASSRDHNQPQHF. The CDR3 DNA follows: TGTGCCAGCAGCAGGGACCACAATCAGCCCCAGCATTTT.

The V gene is TRBV5-6, the J gene TRBJ1-1; D call uncertain. The ends were cut back, 1 base at V and 5 bases at J, with 9 bases in the middle. The CDR3 has 13 amino acids. From germline, CDR1 is SGHDT and CDR2 YYEEEE. CDR3 bases: TGTGCCAGCAGCTTGATAGGACGGACTGAAGCTTTCTTT. Its protein is CASSLIGRTEAFF.

This chain joins TRBV7-3 and TRBJ2-3; no reliable D call. The CDR3 length is 15 residues. Germline assignment: CDR1 SGHTA and CDR2 FQGTGA. V shed 5 bases and J shed 0 bases, with 12 bases lying between them. CDR3 in DNA: TGTGCCAGCAGCCCCACCCCGGGCAGCACAGATACGCAGTATTTT. It encodes CASSPTPGSTDTQYF.

This clonotype has a handful of counts. This chain joins TRBV20-1 and TRBJ2-7; 7 nucleotides agree with TRBD1. CDR3 length: 15 residues. Germline CDR1 reads DFQATT; CDR2 reads SNEGSKA (reference sequence). The junction had 9 bases not matched to a gene; V was cut back by 1 base and J by 3 bases. The CDR3 DNA follows: TGCAGTGCTAGAGTCCGACAGGGCGTGGGCTACGAGCAGTACTTC. Protein product: CSARVRQGVGYEQYF.

The chain combines TRBV12-3 or TRBV12-4 with TRBJ1-1, with D maybe TRBD1 (5 bases). V lost 6 bases and J 7 bases, leaving 15 bases between the germline ends. This CDR3 spans 13 amino acids. CDR3 sequence (DNA): TGTGCCAGCAGCCCAGGCGGGGGGGGTGAAGCTTTCTTT. Translating it yields CASSPGGGGEAFF.

The chain recombines TRBV12-3 or TRBV12-4 with TRBJ1-2, with TRBD1 matching over 10 bases. The V segment lost 5 bases and the J segment 4 bases; nucleotides outside the gene matches: 10. This CDR3 region has 16 residues. The CDR3 reads CASSAGTGVSSYGYTF. The CDR3 DNA follows: TGTGCCAGCAGTGCCGGGACAGGGGTATCTAGCTATGGCTACACCTTC.

This clonotype showed up just a few times. V gene TRBV9 combines with J gene TRBJ1-3, with unresolved D. The CDR3 contains 12 residues. CDR1 is SGDLS and CDR2 is YYNGEE in the germline V gene. V lost 3 bases and J 7 bases, leaving 8 bases between the germline ends. In nucleotides, the CDR3 is TGTGCCAGCAGCGCGCTAACGAACACCATATATTTT. This codes for CASSALTNTIYF.

The sample holds a few counts of this clonotype. The CDR3 sequence: CASSQVPNSRDRKVNTEAFF. DNA for the CDR3: TGTGCCAGCAGCCAAGTCCCAAACTCCCGGGACAGGAAGGTAAACACTGAAGCTTTCTTT. This chain joins TRBV3-1 and TRBJ1-1, with 8 bases identical to TRBD1. V lost 1 base to trimming and J lost 2 bases; unmatched junction nucleotides: 18. The length of the CDR3 is 20 residues. Germline V gene data show CDR1 as LGHDT and CDR2 as YNNKEL (reference sequence).

The V gene is TRBV7-9, the J gene TRBJ2-3; 8 nucleotides align to TRBD2. Germline loops: CDR1 SEHNR, CDR2 FQNEAQ (reference sequence). V lost 6 bases, J lost 4 bases, and 9 bases stayed unmatched. The CDR3 has 15 residues. CDR3: CASRSEAGGPDTQYF. CDR3 nucleotides: TGTGCCAGCAGGTCGGAGGCGGGAGGCCCAGATACGCAGTATTTT.

This clonotype appeared a few times. This sequence joins TRBV2 and TRBJ2-5, with TRBD1 matching over 9 bases. Germline-derived CDR1 and CDR2 are SNHLY and FYNNEI. The CDR3 has 15 amino acids. V was clipped by 0 bases and J by 5 bases; unmatched bases: 4. The DNA of the CDR3 is TGTGCCAGCAGTGAAGCGGGGGACAGGGTGGAGACCCAGTACTTC. Its translation: CASSEAGDRVETQYF.

This clonotype occurred a few times. The J gene is TRBJ2-1, the V gene TRBV24-1; TRBD2 aligns across 8 bases. Trimming took 3 bases from V and 9 from J; bases not matched to a gene: 12. The CDR3 has 16 amino acids. Germline CDR1 and CDR2: KGHDR and SFDVKD. In DNA form, the CDR3 reads TGTGCCACCAGTGATACTCGGGAGGGCCTTGAGGGTGAGCAGTTCTTC. Translation gives CATSDTREGLEGEQFF.

In this sample, this clonotype turned up a few times. The chain couples TRBV5-6 to TRBJ1-2; D not certain. The CDR3 extends over 13 amino acids. V lost 3 bases and J 5 bases, leaving 11 bases between the germline ends. Germline V gene sequence: CDR1 SGHDT, CDR2 YYEEEE. DNA of the CDR3: TGTGCCAGCAGCTGGGGATTCCCTTATGGCTACACCTTC. Its translation: CASSWGFPYGYTF.

This clonotype was seen ten or more times. The V call is TRBV7-6, the J call TRBJ2-3, with D perhaps assigned TRBD1 or TRBD2 (6 bases each). This CDR3 is built from 14 residues. From germline, CDR1 is SGHVS and CDR2 FNYEAQ. V lost 2 bases to trimming and J lost 6 bases, with 12 bases between them. CDR3 DNA: TGTGCCAGCAGCTTAATTGGGGGGCTGGATACGCAGTATTTT. Protein sequence: CASSLIGGLDTQYF.

The chain couples TRBV18 to TRBJ2-5, with D hard to call. CDR1 and CDR2 (germline): KGHSH, LQKENI. V was pared by 2 bases and J by 1 base, with 8 bases between. The CDR3 covers 14 residues. CDR3 sequence (DNA): TGTGCCAGCTCACCAGGCCCCAGCCAAGAGACCCAGTACTTC. Its protein is CASSPGPSQETQYF. Complete variable domain (other parts from reference TRBV18 and TRBJ2-5): NAGVMQNPRHLVRRRGQEARLRCSPMKGHSHVYWYRQLPEEGLKFMVYLQKENIIDESGMPKERFSAEFPKEGPSILRIQQVVRGDSAAYFCASSPGPSQETQYFGPGTRLLVL.

This clonotype has more than one count but fewer than ten. The V call is TRBV2, the J call TRBJ2-7; 9 nucleotides agree with TRBD2. With 8 bases clipped from V and 0 bases from J, the junction kept 5 bases outside the gene matches. Germline V gives CDR1 SNHLY, CDR2 FYNNEI. The CDR3 length is 14 residues. The CDR3, as DNA: TGTGCCAGCTTAGCGGGGGCCCCCTCCTACGAGCAGTACTTC. Translating it yields CASLAGAPSYEQYF.

This chain links TRBV20-1 with TRBJ2-5; possibly TRBD1 or TRBD2 for D (5 bases each). V lost 0 bases and J 5 bases, leaving 16 bases between the germline ends. Germline assignment: CDR1 DFQATT and CDR2 SNEGSKA (reference sequence). The length of the CDR3 is 15 residues. DNA of the CDR3: TGCAGTGCTAGAGATCCCGGGGCAGGGTACGAGACCCAGTACTTC. Translating gives CSARDPGAGYETQYF.

This clonotype was seen more than once but under ten times. This rearrangement joins TRBV18 to TRBJ1-5, with D possibly being TRBD1 (6 bases). The CDR3 runs to 16 residues. V was pared by 3 bases and J by 0 bases, with 12 bases between. From germline, CDR1 is KGHSH and CDR2 LQKENI. CDR3 sequence reads: CASSPWGGSSNQPQHF. Written as DNA, the CDR3 is TGTGCCAGCTCACCGTGGGGGGGCTCTAGCAATCAGCCCCAGCATTTT. The full variable domain, in which reference TRBV18 and TRBJ1-5 provide the parts outside the CDR3, is NAGVMQNPRHLVRRRGQEARLRCSPMKGHSHVYWYRQLPEEGLKFMVYLQKENIIDESGMPKERFSAEFPKEGPSILRIQQVVRGDSAAYFCASSPWGGSSNQPQHFGDGTRLSIL.